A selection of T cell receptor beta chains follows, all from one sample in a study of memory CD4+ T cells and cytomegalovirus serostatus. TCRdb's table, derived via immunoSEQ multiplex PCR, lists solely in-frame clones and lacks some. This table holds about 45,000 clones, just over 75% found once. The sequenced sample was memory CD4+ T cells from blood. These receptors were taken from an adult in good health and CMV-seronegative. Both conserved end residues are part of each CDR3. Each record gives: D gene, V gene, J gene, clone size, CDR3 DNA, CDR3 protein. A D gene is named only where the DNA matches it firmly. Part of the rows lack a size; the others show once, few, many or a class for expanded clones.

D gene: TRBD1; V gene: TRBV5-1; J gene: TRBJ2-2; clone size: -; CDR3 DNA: TGCGCCAGCAGCTTGGTCGGACAGGGAGTCAACACCGGGGAGCTGTTTTTT; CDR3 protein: CASSLVGQGVNTGELFF
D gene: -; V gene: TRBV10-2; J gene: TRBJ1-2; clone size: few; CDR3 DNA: TGCGCCAGCAGTGATCCCGGGCGGCCCTATGGCTACACCTTC; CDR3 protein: CASSDPGRPYGYTF
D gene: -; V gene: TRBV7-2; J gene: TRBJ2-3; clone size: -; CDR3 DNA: TGTGCCAGCAGCTCGGACTGGATACGCACAGATACGCAGTATTTT; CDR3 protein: CASSSDWIRTDTQYF
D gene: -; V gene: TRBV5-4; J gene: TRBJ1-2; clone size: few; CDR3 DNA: TGTGCCAGCAGCTTGGCCGGGGTTCGGTATGGCTACACCTTC; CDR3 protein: CASSLAGVRYGYTF
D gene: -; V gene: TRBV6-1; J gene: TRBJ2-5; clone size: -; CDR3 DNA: TGTGCCAGCAGTGAACTGTATGGGGGAGAGCAGGAGACCCAGTACTTC; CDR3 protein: CASSELYGGEQETQYF
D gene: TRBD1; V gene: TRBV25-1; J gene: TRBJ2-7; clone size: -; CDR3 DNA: TGTGCCAGCAGTGTACAGGGGAATAGGGCCTACGAGCAGTACTTC; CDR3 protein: CASSVQGNRAYEQYF
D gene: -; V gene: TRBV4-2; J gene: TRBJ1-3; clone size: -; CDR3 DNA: TGTGCCAGCAGCCAAGCTGGACAAGAAAACACCATATATTTT; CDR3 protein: CASSQAGQENTIYF
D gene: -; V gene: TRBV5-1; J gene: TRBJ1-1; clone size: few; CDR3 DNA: TGCGCCAGCAGCTTTGAGGGCATGAACACTGAAGCTTTCTTT; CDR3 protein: CASSFEGMNTEAFF
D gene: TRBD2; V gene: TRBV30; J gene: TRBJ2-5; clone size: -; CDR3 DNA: TGTGCCTGGAGCGGGGGGGGGAGCGTGGAGACCCAGTACTTC; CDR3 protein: CAWSGGGSVETQYF
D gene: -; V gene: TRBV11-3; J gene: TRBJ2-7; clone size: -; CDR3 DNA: TGTGCCAGCAGCTTTTTTGGGCAGACGGACTACGAGCAGTACTTC; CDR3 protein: CASSFFGQTDYEQYF
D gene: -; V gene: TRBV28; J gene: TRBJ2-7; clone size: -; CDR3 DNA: TGTGCCAGCAGATTAAATCCTGGGCTCTACGAGCAGTACTTC; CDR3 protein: CASRLNPGLYEQYF
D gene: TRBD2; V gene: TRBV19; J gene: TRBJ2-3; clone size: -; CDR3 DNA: TGTGCCAGTAGACTAGCGGTCGGGGATACGCAGTATTTT; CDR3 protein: CASRLAVGDTQYF
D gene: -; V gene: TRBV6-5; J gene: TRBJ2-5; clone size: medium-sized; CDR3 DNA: TGTGCCAGCAGTCCTCGGGGCGGCGATAGAGAGACCCAGTACTTC; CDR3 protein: CASSPRGGDRETQYF
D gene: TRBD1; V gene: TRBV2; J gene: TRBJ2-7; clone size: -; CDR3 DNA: TGTGCCAGCGGAACTGGGGACAGCCGCCAATCCTACGAGCAGTACTTC; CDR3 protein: CASGTGDSRQSYEQYF
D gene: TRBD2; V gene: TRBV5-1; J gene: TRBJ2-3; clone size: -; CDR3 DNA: TGCGCCAGCAGCTTGGAGGGAGGGTTTGGCACAGATACGCAGTATTTT; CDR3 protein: CASSLEGGFGTDTQYF
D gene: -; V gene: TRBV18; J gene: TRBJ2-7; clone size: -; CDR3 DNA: TGTGCCAGCTCAACAGCCTACGAGCAGTACTTC; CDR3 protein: CASSTAYEQYF
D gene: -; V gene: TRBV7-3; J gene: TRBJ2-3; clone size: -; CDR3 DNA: TGTGCCAGCAGCTCCCCCCCCGTGGGTACGCAGTATTTT; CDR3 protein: CASSSPPVGTQYF
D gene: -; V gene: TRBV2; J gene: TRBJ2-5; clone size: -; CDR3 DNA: TGTGCCAGCGGGGCGGCCGTCGAGACCCAGTACTTC; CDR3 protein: CASGAAVETQYF
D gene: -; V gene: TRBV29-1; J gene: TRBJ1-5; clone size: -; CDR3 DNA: TGCAGCGTTGGTGTCAGTCCAAATCAGCCCCAGCATTTT; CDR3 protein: CSVGVSPNQPQHF
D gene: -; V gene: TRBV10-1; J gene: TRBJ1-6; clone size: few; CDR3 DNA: TGCGCCAGCAGTGACTTCGCTGGGTCACCCCTCCACTTT; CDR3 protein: CASSDFAGSPLHF
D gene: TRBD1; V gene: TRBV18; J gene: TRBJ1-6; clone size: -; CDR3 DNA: TGTGCCAGCTCACAATCTCGGGGACAGGGGAATTCACCCCTCCACTTT; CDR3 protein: CASSQSRGQGNSPLHF
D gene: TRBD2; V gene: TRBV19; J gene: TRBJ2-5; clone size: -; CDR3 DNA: TGTGCCAGTGGAACCCTAGGGAAGACTAGCGGGAACAAGTACTTC; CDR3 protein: CASGTLGKTSGNKYF
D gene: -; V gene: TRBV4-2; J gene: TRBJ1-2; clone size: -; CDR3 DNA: TGTGCCAGCAGCCAAGGTCGGGGGAAGAGTTATGGCTACACCTTC; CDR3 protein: CASSQGRGKSYGYTF
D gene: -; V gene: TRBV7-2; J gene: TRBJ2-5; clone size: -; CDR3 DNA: TGTGCCAGCAGCTCGGGACGGAGAGAGACCCAGTACTTC; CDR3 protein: CASSSGRRETQYF
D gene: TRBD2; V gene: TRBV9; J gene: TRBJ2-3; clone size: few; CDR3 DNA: TGTGCCAGCAGCGTCCCGGGGGGGAGCACAGATACGCAGTATTTT; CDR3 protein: CASSVPGGSTDTQYF
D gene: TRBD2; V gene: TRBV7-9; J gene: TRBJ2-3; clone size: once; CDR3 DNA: TGTGCCAGCAGTACAAGCGGGACGCCTGCTGCGCAGTATTTT; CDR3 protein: CASSTSGTPAAQYF
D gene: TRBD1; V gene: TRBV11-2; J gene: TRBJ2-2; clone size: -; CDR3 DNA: TGTGCCAGCAGCCCTCGGCAGGCGAGGGGGCCCGGGGAGCTGTTTTTT; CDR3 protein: CASSPRQARGPGELFF
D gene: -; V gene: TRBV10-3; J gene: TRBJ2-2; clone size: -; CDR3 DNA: TGTGCCATCAAGAAGGACAGGAACACCGGGGAGCTGTTTTTT; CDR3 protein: CAIKKDRNTGELFF
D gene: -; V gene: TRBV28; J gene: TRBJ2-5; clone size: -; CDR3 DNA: TGTGCCAGCAGGAACAGCAGAACCAGACAAGAGACCCAGTACTTC; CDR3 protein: CASRNSRTRQETQYF
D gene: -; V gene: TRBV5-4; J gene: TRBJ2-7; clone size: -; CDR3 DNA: TGTGCCAGCAGCTTGGGAGGGTCAGGGCGAACCTACGAGCAGTACTTC; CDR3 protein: CASSLGGSGRTYEQYF
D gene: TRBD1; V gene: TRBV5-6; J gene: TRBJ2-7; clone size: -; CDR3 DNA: TGTGCCAGCAGCTTTGCAGGGGGCGAGCAGTACTTC; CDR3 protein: CASSFAGGEQYF
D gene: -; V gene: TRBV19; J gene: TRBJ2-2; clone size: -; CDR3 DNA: TGTGCCAGTAGTATAATGGGGCAGGGGAACACCGGGGAGCTGTTTTTT; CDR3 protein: CASSIMGQGNTGELFF
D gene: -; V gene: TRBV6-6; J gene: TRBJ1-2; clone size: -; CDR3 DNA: TGTGCCAGCAGTGCTCTTGAGACAGGCGGATATGGCTACACCTTC; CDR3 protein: CASSALETGGYGYTF
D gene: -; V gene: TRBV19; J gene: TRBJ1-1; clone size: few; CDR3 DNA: TGTGCCAGTACCAGAACAGGGACACAGAACACTGAAGCTTTCTTT; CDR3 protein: CASTRTGTQNTEAFF
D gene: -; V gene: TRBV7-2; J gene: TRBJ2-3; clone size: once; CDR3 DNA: TGTGCCAGCAGCCGACCGAGAGATACGCAGTATTTT; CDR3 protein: CASSRPRDTQYF
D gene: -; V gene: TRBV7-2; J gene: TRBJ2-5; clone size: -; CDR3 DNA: TGTGCCAGCAGCCGTTCTCGGAGGGGGTTTGAGACCCAGTACTTC; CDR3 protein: CASSRSRRGFETQYF
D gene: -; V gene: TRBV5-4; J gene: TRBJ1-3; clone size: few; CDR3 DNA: TGTGCCAGCAGCTACGGAGGCCCAGGGTCTGGAAACACCATATATTTT; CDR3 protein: CASSYGGPGSGNTIYF
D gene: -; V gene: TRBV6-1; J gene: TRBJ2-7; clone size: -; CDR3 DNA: TGTGCCAGCAGTCAAACAGACTTCTACGAGCAGTACTTC; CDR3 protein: CASSQTDFYEQYF
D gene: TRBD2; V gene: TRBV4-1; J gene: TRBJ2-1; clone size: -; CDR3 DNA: TGCGCCAGCAGCCAAGATAGGCTAGCGGGGGGGCATCCTGTATTCTATGAGCAGTTCTTC; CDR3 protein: CASSQDRLAGGHPVFYEQFF
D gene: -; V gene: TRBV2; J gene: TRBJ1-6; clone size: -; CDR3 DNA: TGTGCCAGCAAAGGGGACGGACAGTATAATTCACCCCTCCACTTT; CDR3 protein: CASKGDGQYNSPLHF
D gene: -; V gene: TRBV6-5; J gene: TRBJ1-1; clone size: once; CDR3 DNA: TGTGCCAGCAGTTACTCGCACAGGGTGGACACTGAAGCTTTCTTT; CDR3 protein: CASSYSHRVDTEAFF
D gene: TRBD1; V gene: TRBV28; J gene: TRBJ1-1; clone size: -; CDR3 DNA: TGTGCCAGCAGTTCGACCCGGGACAGAGGGTTTAAGACTGAAGCTTTCTTT; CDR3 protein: CASSSTRDRGFKTEAFF
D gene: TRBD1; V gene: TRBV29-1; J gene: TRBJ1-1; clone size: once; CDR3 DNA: TGCAGCGTTAAGGGGGCGCGGGACACTGAAGCTTTCTTT; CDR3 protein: CSVKGARDTEAFF